This passage covers 21 T cell receptor beta chains from one sample sequenced in a study of T cell responses to AZD1222 COVID-19 vaccine. The assay was immunoSEQ multiplex PCR, and TCRdb's table has in-frame clones only and misses some. Of approximately 68,000 clones listed, 88% are singletons. This specimen consisted of peripheral blood, obtained 28 days after the second dose of the MenACWY control vaccine. These receptors were obtained from an adult who received the MenACWY meningococcal vaccine as a control.

Details on this clone: This sample also contains other DNA sequences that code for the same CDR3. J is TRBJ1-5 and V is TRBV5-1; 7 bases match TRBD1. Germline V CDR1 and CDR2: SGHRS, YFSETQ. The CDR3 contains 14 residues. The V gene end was trimmed by 0 bases and the J gene end by 5 bases; junction bases not matched to a gene: 2. The CDR3 DNA sequence: TGCGCCAGCAGCTTGGGAACAGGGGATCAGCCCCAGCATTTT. It yields the protein CASSLGTGDQPQHF.

The chain has TRBV18 and TRBJ2-1; TRBD2 matches 8 bases. This CDR3 region has 17 residues. Trimming at V came to 3 bases and at J to 2 bases, leaving 9 bases not matched to a gene. CDR1 and CDR2 from the germline V gene are KGHSH and LQKENI. This CDR3 reads CASSPIQSGGAYNEQFF. The CDR3 DNA reads TGTGCCAGCTCACCGATCCAGAGCGGGGGAGCCTACAATGAGCAGTTCTTC.

J is TRBJ2-1 and V is TRBV2; TRBD2 matches at 9 bases. Germline V gene sequence: CDR1 SNHLY, CDR2 FYNNEI. The CDR3 is 17 amino acids. V shed 6 bases and J 0 bases; nucleotides not matched to a gene: 9. DNA for the CDR3: TGTGCCAGCAGCCGTCCTCGACTAGCGGTCTCCTACAATGAGCAGTTCTTC. Translation gives CASSRPRLAVSYNEQFF.

This clone has only a few counts. V usage is TRBV11-2 and J usage is TRBJ2-2; unclear D gene. Trimming removed 0 bases from V and 0 bases from J, with 8 bases in between. The CDR3 covers 16 residues. The V gene's germline CDR1 is SGHAT and CDR2 FQNNGV. CDR3 sequence reads: CASSLDSYPNTGELFF. CDR3 in DNA: TGTGCCAGCAGCTTAGATTCCTACCCGAACACCGGGGAGCTGTTTTTT.

J is TRBJ2-1 and V is TRBV24-1; 8 positions match TRBD1. CDR3 length equals 16 residues. The trim removed 2 bases at V and 4 bases at J, leaving 6 bases unmatched. The V gene's germline CDR1 is KGHDR and CDR2 SFDVKD. The CDR3 DNA is TGTGCCACCAGTGATTCCCCGGACAGGGCATACAATGAGCAGTTCTTC. Translating it yields CATSDSPDRAYNEQFF.

The J gene is TRBJ1-1, the V gene TRBV6-6; maybe TRBD1 (5 bases). V was cut by 5 bases and J by 0 bases, with 7 bases left in between. CDR1 and CDR2 from the germline V gene are MNHNY and SVGAGI (reference sequence). This CDR3 spans 13 amino acids. CDR3 protein: CASSTTVNTEAFF. The CDR3 coding sequence is TGTGCCAGCAGTACGACAGTGAACACTGAAGCTTTCTTT.

This chain uses TRBV5-1 with TRBJ2-5; no firm D call. Germline V gene data show CDR1 as SGHRS and CDR2 as YFSETQ. This CDR3 is 15 amino acids long. Trimming removed 0 bases at V and 1 base at J, with 10 bases between. In DNA, the CDR3 is TGCGCCAGCAGCTTGGATCCTGGGTCCCAAGAGACCCAGTACTTC. Translated: CASSLDPGSQETQYF.

The chain is built from TRBV4-1 and TRBJ2-2; D may be TRBD2 (6 bases). The CDR3 contains 16 residues. The V end lost 1 base, the J end lost 2 bases, and 11 bases lay between the germline ends. CDR1 MGHRA and CDR2 YSYEKL come from the germline V gene. The CDR3 nucleotides are TGCGCCAGCAGCCAAGTCGGGACTGCTAACACCGGGGAGCTGTTTTTT. Translating it yields CASSQVGTANTGELFF.

The genes are TRBV10-3 and TRBJ2-7, with TRBD1 matching 10 bases. In germline, CDR1 is ENHRY, CDR2 SYGVKD. After removal of 7 bases from V and 6 bases from J, the junction contained 9 bases not matched to a gene. The CDR3 loop spans 14 amino acids. CDR3 region: CAIKPGTGDSEQYF. As DNA, the CDR3 is TGTGCCATCAAACCCGGGACAGGGGATTCCGAGCAGTACTTC.

This clone was found once. The CDR3 loop is CASSPRVGELFF. CDR3 sequence (DNA): TGTGCCAGCAGTCCCAGGGTCGGGGAGCTGTTTTTT. The chain employs TRBV28 and TRBJ2-2, with D possibly being TRBD1 (5 bases). The germline V gene encodes CDR1 MDHEN and CDR2 SYDVKM. Trimming pared 5 bases from V and 7 bases from J, leaving 8 bases between. The length of the CDR3 is 12 residues.

The chain combines TRBV4-3 with TRBJ2-7, with D unclear. V was trimmed by 2 bases and J by 7 bases, leaving 12 bases between them. The CDR3 totals 13 residues. Per the germline V gene, CDR1 is LGHNA and CDR2 is YSLEER. The CDR3 sequence: CASSQLEQTEQYF. CDR3 coding DNA: TGCGCCAGCAGCCAACTAGAACAGACGGAGCAGTACTTC.

J is TRBJ2-7 and V is TRBV4-2; TRBD2 matches 11 bases. The germline gives CDR1 LGHNA, CDR2 YNFKEQ. The ends lost 0 bases at V and 1 base at J; junction bases unmatched: 8. This CDR3 comprises 18 residues. The CDR3 nucleotides read TGTGCCAGCAGCCAAGATCCCGCTAGCGGGGGGTTATCCTACGAGCAGTACTTC. It specifies CASSQDPASGGLSYEQYF.

The CDR3 region is CASSQGREIYEQYF. CDR3 bases: TGCGCCAGCAGCCAAGGTCGGGAGATCTACGAGCAGTACTTC. The rearrangement uses TRBV4-3 and TRBJ2-7; weak D call: TRBD2 (6 bases). Looked up from germline, CDR1 is LGHNA and CDR2 is YSLEER. The V gene lost 1 base and the J gene lost 3 bases, with 10 bases spanning the gap. The CDR3 covers 14 residues.

CDR3 amino acids: CASSGDTTYEQYF. The CDR3 nucleotides read TGTGCCAGCAGTGGAGACACCACCTACGAGCAGTACTTC. The rearrangement joins TRBV21-1 to TRBJ2-7. TRBV21-1 is a pseudogene locus. This CDR3 is 13 amino acids long.

The rearrangement joins TRBV3-1 (or the pseudogene TRBV3-2) to TRBJ2-7, with D unclear. The CDR3 is made up of 14 amino acids. Germline V gene sequence: CDR1 LGHDT, CDR2 YNNKEL (reference sequence). V dropped 3 bases and J dropped 3 bases, with 12 bases sitting between them. Here the CDR3 reads CASSQGYRGYEQYF. The CDR3 DNA reads as TGTGCCAGCAGCCAGGGGTACCGCGGCTACGAGCAGTACTTC.

The CDR3 region is CASSFGAGIGYTF. The CDR3 nucleotides are TGTGCCAGCAGTTTTGGGGCAGGGATAGGCTACACCTTC. The rearrangement links TRBV12-3 or TRBV12-4 to TRBJ1-2, with D perhaps matching TRBD1 (5 bases). V lost 3 bases, J lost 8 bases, and 13 bases lay in between. The CDR3 contains 13 residues.

This sequence joins TRBV11-2 and TRBJ2-1; D remains ambiguous. The CDR3 consists of 15 residues. V lost 1 base and J lost 4, with 11 bases in between. Germline CDR1 is SGHAT and CDR2 is FQNNGV. The CDR3 reads CASSLGVRLYNEQFF. CDR3 nucleotide sequence: TGTGCCAGCAGCTTAGGTGTCAGGCTTTACAATGAGCAGTTCTTC.

The V gene is TRBV18, the J gene TRBJ2-1, with TRBD1 identical over 8 bases. Germline trimming cut 4 bases from V and 3 bases from J; bases unmatched to any gene: 5. The CDR3 covers 15 residues. The germline V gene has CDR1 KGHSH and CDR2 LQKENI. In nucleotides, the CDR3 is TGTGCCAGCTCACGTACAGGGGGGCTCTACAATGAGCAGTTCTTC. Translating it yields CASSRTGGLYNEQFF.

The rearrangement links TRBV11-2 to TRBJ2-7, with unresolved D. The CDR3 length is 14 residues. V dropped 5 bases and J dropped 0 bases, with 11 bases sitting between them. CDR1 and CDR2 from the germline V gene are SGHAT and FQNNGV. CDR3 nucleotide sequence: TGTGCCAGCAGCACCAGCCGGCCCTCCTACGAGCAGTACTTC. Translated: CASSTSRPSYEQYF.

The chain links TRBV19 to TRBJ1-6, with D possibly being TRBD1 (6 bases). The CDR3 has 14 amino acids. V lost 4 bases to trimming and J lost 9 bases, with 13 bases between them. CDR1 LNHDA and CDR2 SQIVND come from the germline V gene (reference sequence). CDR3 in amino acids: CASSTGTTVSPLHF. In nucleotides, the CDR3 is TGTGCCAGTAGTACTGGGACAACCGTTTCACCCCTCCACTTT.

The CDR3 loop reads CASSLTGLGELFF. CDR3 in DNA: TGTGCCAGCAGCTTGACAGGGCTCGGGGAGCTGTTTTTT. The chain is built from TRBV5-4 and TRBJ2-2, with a weak D call TRBD1 (6 bases). V dropped 1 base and J dropped 7 bases, with 8 bases sitting between them. Germline assignment: CDR1 SGHNT and CDR2 YYREEE (reference sequence). The CDR3 extends over 13 amino acids.